This TCR beta chain came from a study of T-cell memory formation after mild COVID-19. Regarding the study as a whole: Day 15 to 85 contracting clones showed balanced CD4/CD8; day 15 to 37 expanders favored CD4+.

TCRdb redid the calling of the 5' RACE reads with MiXCR, one entry per CDR3 protein. The data hold a few hundred thousand distinct CDR3 sequences, with around 15% observed a single time. Worth noting for this clonotype: What it recognizes is unknown.

CDR1 is SGHTA and CDR2 is FQGNSA in the germline V gene. CDR3 size: 14 residues. The V and J ends lost 8 bases and 4 bases, in that order; junction bases with no gene match: 6. The receptor comes from a man between 18 and 29 years old who had mild COVID-19 (a few samples of this study predate the infection). Cell type and time point are not known. Material: PBMCs or a T cell subset sorted from them (not recorded which). The chain uses TRBV7-2 and TRBJ2-2, with 8 bases fitting TRBD1. In DNA, the CDR3 is TGTGCCAGCGGACCAGACAGGGGCACCGGGGAGCTGTTTTTT. The encoded protein is CASGPDRGTGELFF.